This passage covers 29 T cell receptor beta chains from one sample sequenced in a study of tissue T cells after allogeneic stem cell transplantation (dated by TCRdb to between 2021 and 2023). Receptor amplification or capture employed the immunoSEQ multiplex PCR assay. The table comes from immuneACCESS by way of TCRdb, which keeps in-frame sequences with V and J called. Part of the clones is missing from these tables; in studies checked, under half for an unresolved V gene and the rest for unknown reasons. Counted in this sample were roughly 4,700 clones; 32% of them appeared once. The ten biggest clones cover roughly 9.6% of the sample. The time point label of this sample denotes: mouse harvest day 14 after allogeneic transplant. Each mouse graft consisted of 10^7 T-cell-depleted bone marrow cells plus 10^6 splenic CD5+ T cells and was given by tail vein injection. Sequenced: skin. The receptors were gathered from a female BALB/c mouse given C57BL/6 T cells with graft-versus-host disease after an allogeneic hematopoietic cell transplant.

This clone is medium-sized within its sample. Gene names and germline refer to mouse. The CDR3: CASRDWGVYAEQFF. Incomplete CDR3 DNA: TGTGCCAGCAGAGACTGGGGGGTCTATGCTGAGCAGTTC. This chain links TRBV19 with TRBJ2-1; TRBD2 agrees at 10 bases. The DNA ends 1 residue before the CDR3 does, and the rest of the CDR3 is filled in from the germline J gene. V lost 5 bases and J lost 3; bases outside the gene matches: 2. The germline CDR1 and CDR2 sequences are FNHDT and SITEND (reference sequence). This CDR3 comprises 14 residues.

This clone counts as medium-sized. The listed genes are named as in mouse. The read ends 1 residue before the CDR3 terminus; that terminus is restored from the germline J gene. The chain recombines TRBV17 with TRBJ2-7; 10 bases match TRBD2. Germline trimming cut 3 bases from V and 7 bases from J; bases unmatched to any gene: 6. The germline CDR1 and CDR2 sequences are MNHDT and YYDKIL. The CDR3 is 14 amino acids. The DNA read from the CDR3 is TGTGCTAGCAGTAGGGGACTGGGGAGGCGGGAACAGTAC. Translation: CASSRGLGRREQY. The whole CDR3 reads CASSRGLGRREQYF. The entire variable domain, with the rest obtained from reference TRBV17 and TRBJ2-7, is as follows: DTTVKQNPRYKLARVGKPVNLICSQTMNHDTMYWYQKKPNQAPKLLLFYYDKILNREADTFEKFQSSRPNNSFCSLYIGSAGLEYSAMYLCASSRGLGRREQYFGPGTRLTVL.

This clone came up a few times. Genes here carry mouse names. The read ends 1 residue early relative to the CDR3; the germline J gene fills the gap. V is TRBV13-2 and J is TRBJ2-5, with unresolved D. Germline V gives CDR1 NNHNN, CDR2 SYGAGS (reference sequence). The germline V and J ends were trimmed by 4 bases and 3 bases, with 0 bases remaining between them. This CDR3 has 10 amino acids. CDR3 sequence reads: CASGQDTQYF. The DNA read from the CDR3 is TGTGCCAGCGGTCAAGACACCCAGTAC.

This clone was counted only a few times. The listed genes are named as in mouse. The sequence runs out 1 residue before the end of the CDR3; the remainder is reconstructed from the germline J gene. This sequence joins TRBV13-3 and TRBJ1-4; D perhaps matches TRBD1 (6 bases). The length of the CDR3 is 15 residues. Trimming left V 3 bases short and J 1 base short, with 10 bases between. Germline CDR1 NNHDY, CDR2 SYVADS. CDR3: CASSGGQSSNERLFF. The CDR3 bases that were read are TGTGCCAGCAGTGGCGGACAGTCTTCCAACGAAAGATTATTT.

As regards this clone: Genes and germline are mouse. The read stops 1 residue short of the end of the CDR3; the missing end is completed from the germline J gene. This sequence joins TRBV15 and TRBJ2-5, with D tentatively TRBD1 (5 bases). The CDR3 is 11 residues long. CDR1 SGHND and CDR2 FRSKSL come from the germline V gene. Trimming cost V 3 bases and J 8 bases, with 6 bases left between them. CDR3 region: CASSFQGTQYF. The CDR3 DNA, read in part, is TGTGCCAGCAGTTTCCAGGGCACCCAGTAC.

This clone was seen a handful of times. Gene and germline names: mouse. The read comes to an end 1 residue before the CDR3 does, leaving the germline J gene to fill in the end. V gene TRBV26 combines with J gene TRBJ1-2, with D uncertain. The germline gives CDR1 KGHPV, CDR2 FQNQEV (reference sequence). The germline V and J ends were trimmed by 7 bases and 0 bases, with 9 bases remaining between them. The CDR3 has 13 residues. The part of the CDR3 DNA that was read is TGTGCCAGCACTCGGCGGGCAAACTCCGACTACACC. As protein: CASTRRANSDYT. In full, the CDR3 is CASTRRANSDYTF.

In this sample, this clone is medium-sized. Gene names are mouse gene names. From the germline J gene comes the end of the CDR3, since the read stops 1 residue before it. The chain uses TRBV13-2 and TRBJ1-4; TRBD1 agrees at 8 bases. The CDR3 has 14 residues. Trimming cost V 5 bases and J 3 bases; bases outside gene matches: 3. Germline CDR1 and CDR2: NNHNN and SYGAGS (reference sequence). CDR3 protein: CASGATGANERLFF. Partial CDR3 DNA: TGTGCCAGCGGGGCGACAGGGGCCAACGAAAGATTATTT.

This clone qualifies as medium-sized. Genes here carry mouse names. The read terminates 1 residue before the CDR3 end, so the remaining end is supplied by the germline J gene. The chain is built from TRBV26 and TRBJ1-5; D unclear. Germline lookup yields CDR1 KGHPV and CDR2 FQNQEV (reference sequence). The length of the CDR3 is 13 residues. The germline V and J ends were trimmed by 4 bases and 1 base, with 5 bases remaining between them. The CDR3 sequence is CASSQKNNQAPLF. The covered CDR3 bases are TGTGCCAGCAGTCAGAAGAACAACCAGGCTCCGCTT.

Regarding this clone: Gene names are the mouse ones. The read terminates 1 residue ahead of where the CDR3 ends, so the germline J gene completes it. This rearrangement joins TRBV31 to TRBJ1-4; weak D call: TRBD1 (6 bases). The germline V gene has CDR1 GKSSPN and CDR2 SITVG. V was trimmed by 1 base and J by 0 bases, leaving 9 bases between them. The CDR3 covers 15 residues. The CDR3 sequence: CAWSPGTISNERLFF. CDR3 DNA (partial): TGTGCCTGGAGTCCCGGGACAATTTCCAACGAAAGATTATTT.

The count of this clone is one. Gene names and germline refer to mouse. The CDR3 spells CASSMGHHNQAPLF. The covered CDR3 bases are TGTGCCAGCAGTATGGGACACCACAACCAGGCTCCGCTT. The V call is TRBV26, the J call TRBJ1-5; D perhaps matches TRBD1 (6 bases). The read ends 1 residue shy of where the CDR3 ends; the end is completed using the germline J gene. The germline gives CDR1 KGHPV, CDR2 FQNQEV (reference sequence). The V end was cut by 5 bases, the J end by 2 bases, with 10 bases between. The CDR3 runs to 14 residues.

The table lists this clone with a count of one. The gene names given are mouse names. From the germline J gene comes the end of the CDR3, since the read stops 1 residue before it. The rearrangement links TRBV26 to TRBJ2-2; D unresolved. V was cut by 3 bases and J by 0 bases, with 5 bases left in between. The CDR3 contains 14 residues. The germline V gene encodes CDR1 KGHPV and CDR2 FQNQEV (reference sequence). CDR3 bases read: TGTGCCAGCAGTCTAGACGCAAACACCGGGCAGCTCTAC. It translates to CASSLDANTGQLY. In full, the CDR3 reads CASSLDANTGQLYF.

About this clone itself: Mouse germline and gene names are used. CDR3 bases read: TGTGCCAGCAGTGATTTGACTGGGCGAGACACCCAGTAC. Encoded protein: CASSDLTGRDTQY. The CDR3, in full, reads CASSDLTGRDTQYF. The chain combines TRBV13-3 with TRBJ2-5, with TRBD2 matching 7 bases. With the read ending 1 residue before the CDR3 end, the germline J gene is used to fill in that end. CDR1 is NNHDY and CDR2 is SYVADS in the germline V gene. This CDR3 is 14 amino acids long. The trim removed 1 base at V and 5 bases at J, leaving 4 bases unmatched.

Worth noting for this clone: The gene names given are mouse names. The read ends 1 residue early relative to the CDR3; the germline J gene fills the gap. The identical CDR3 is also encoded by other nucleotide sequences in the sample. The genes are TRBV16 and TRBJ2-7, with 11 bases fitting TRBD1. Per germline, CDR1 SGHSA and CDR2 FRNQAP. V dropped 1 base and J dropped 3; count of bases not matched to a gene: 2. CDR3 size: 15 residues. Here the CDR3 reads CASSLGGTGGYEQYF. The sequenced CDR3 bases are TGTGCAAGCAGCTTAGGCGGGACAGGGGGCTATGAACAGTAC.

This clone was seen more than once but under ten times. All gene names here are mouse names. The read gets to within 1 residue of the CDR3 end, and the germline J gene fills in the rest. The rearrangement links TRBV26 to TRBJ2-4; D is tentatively TRBD1 or TRBD2 (5 bases each). The V and J ends lost 4 bases and 3 bases respectively, with 8 bases between them. The CDR3 has 13 amino acids. Germline V lookup: CDR1 KGHPV, CDR2 FQNQEV (reference sequence). Incomplete CDR3 DNA: TGTGCCAGCAGTCAGGGGCGACAAAACACCTTGTAC. As protein: CASSQGRQNTLY. In full, the CDR3 reads CASSQGRQNTLYF.

This clone was counted between two and nine times. Mouse germline and gene names are used. The read gets to within 1 residue of the CDR3 end, and the germline J gene fills in the rest. The J gene is TRBJ1-5, the V gene TRBV26; 7 bases fit TRBD1. The CDR3 totals 13 residues. Germline V gene lookup returns CDR1 KGHPV and CDR2 FQNQEV (reference sequence). V shed 4 bases and J 3 bases; nucleotides not matched to a gene: 0. CDR3 DNA (partial): TGTGCCAGCAGTCGGGACAGCAACCAGGCTCCGCTT. As protein: CASSRDSNQAPL. The CDR3, in full, reads CASSRDSNQAPLF.

This clone is medium-sized in the sample. Gene names and germline refer to mouse. From the germline J gene comes the end of the CDR3, since the read stops 1 residue before it. The chain combines TRBV13-1 with TRBJ2-1; D is tentatively TRBD1 or TRBD2 (7 bases each). CDR3 length: 13 amino acids. The V gene lost 3 bases and the J gene lost 7 bases, with 11 bases spanning the gap. Germline CDR1 and CDR2: NSHNY and SYGAGN. The part of the CDR3 DNA that was read is TGTGCCAGCAGTGGTCAGGGGGGCGCTGAGCAGTTC. Protein: CASSGQGGAEQF. The whole CDR3 region reads CASSGQGGAEQFF.

As regards this clone: The gene names here belong to mouse. The read ends 1 residue before the CDR3 terminus; that terminus is restored from the germline J gene. The J gene is TRBJ2-3, the V gene TRBV3; TRBD2 matches 8 bases. CDR3 length equals 15 residues. V shed 5 bases and J 3 bases; nucleotides not matched to a gene: 7. Germline CDR1 SNHLY, CDR2 FYNGKV (reference sequence). The part of the CDR3 DNA that was read is TGTGCCAGCAGCCCCTGGGGGGTGAGAGCAGAAACGCTGTAT. Protein: CASSPWGVRAETLY. The complete CDR3 reads CASSPWGVRAETLYF.

As for this clone: Mouse gene names and germline throughout. The missing CDR3 end, 1 residue past where the read stops, is filled in from the germline J gene. V and J are TRBV5 and TRBJ1-1; the match to TRBD1 covers 7 bases. The length of the CDR3 is 15 residues. From germline, CDR1 is LGHNA and CDR2 YNLKQL (reference sequence). Trimming at V came to 1 base and at J to 4 bases, leaving 6 bases not matched to a gene. The CDR3 spells CASSQGGGGRTEVFF. The covered CDR3 bases are TGTGCCAGCAGCCAAGGAGGAGGGGGCCGCACAGAAGTCTTC.

With respect to this clone: Gene names and germline refer to mouse. The missing CDR3 end, 1 residue past where the read stops, is filled in from the germline J gene. This sequence joins TRBV26 and TRBJ1-1, with D hard to call. Germline loops: CDR1 KGHPV, CDR2 FQNQEV (reference sequence). Trimming took 2 bases from V and 0 from J, leaving 7 bases between them. The CDR3 runs to 14 residues. The sequenced CDR3 bases are TGTGCCAGCAGTCTGATCAGAGCAAACACAGAAGTCTTC. Its protein is CASSLIRANTEVF. The entire CDR3 protein is CASSLIRANTEVFF.

This clone is medium-sized (0.01 to 0.1%) within its sample. Gene labels here are mouse ones. The read falls 1 residue short of the CDR3 end, and the missing part is taken from the germline J gene. The chain uses TRBV23 and TRBJ1-4; TRBD1, the table's D call, lacks a check against the DNA. The length of the CDR3 is 14 residues. CDR1 is KGHTA and CDR2 is FQNQQP in the germline V gene. The CDR3 reads CSSSSGTTNERLFF. CDR3 bases read: TGCTCCAGCAGTTCCGGGACAACCAACGAAAGATTATTT.

With regard to this clone: Gene labels here are mouse ones. Sequencing ends 1 residue short of the CDR3 end; the germline J gene provides the rest. The chain combines TRBV24 with TRBJ1-6, with a tentative D call TRBD1 (6 bases). TRBJ1-6 is assigned to the ORF class and has an uncertain function. This CDR3 comprises 16 residues. Per the germline V gene, CDR1 is KGHTA and CDR2 is FRNEEI. Trimming stripped 0 bases from V and 0 bases from J, with 6 bases between. The CDR3 is CASSLYRGSYNSPLYF. CDR3 DNA, as far as it was read: TGTGCCAGCAGTCTGTACAGGGGTTCCTATAATTCGCCCCTCTAC.

This clone was seen a handful of times. Germline and genes: mouse. Read data end 1 residue before the CDR3 end; the end is taken from the germline J gene. This chain uses TRBV26 with TRBJ2-4; D remains unclear. The CDR3 extends over 12 amino acids. CDR1 and CDR2 from the germline V gene are KGHPV and FQNQEV (reference sequence). V lost 2 bases to trimming and J lost 6 bases, with 6 bases between them. CDR3 sequence: CASSLRWNTLYF. The part of the CDR3 DNA that was read is TGTGCCAGCAGTCTGCGGTGGAACACCTTGTAC.

This clone was counted only a few times. Mouse names are used for the genes. The read is 1 residue too short to cover the CDR3 end, so that end is filled in from the germline J gene. The gene calls are TRBV23 and TRBJ1-4; no DNA check was done on the table's D call, TRBD1. CDR1 is KGHTA and CDR2 is FQNQQP in the germline V gene. The CDR3 sequence is 14 residues long. CDR3 DNA, as far as it was read: TGCTCCAGCAGTCAGGCAGGGACCAACGAAAGATTATTT. Translation gives CSSSQAGTNERLF. In full, the CDR3 is CSSSQAGTNERLFF.

Comment on this clone: Gene names and germline match the mouse. The read halts 1 residue ahead of the CDR3 end, with the missing end drawn from the germline J gene. This chain connects TRBV29 to TRBJ2-1; 10 nucleotides match TRBD1. This CDR3 is 13 amino acids long. Germline V gene sequence: CDR1 MSHET, CDR2 SYDVDS. V gave up 9 bases and J gave up 7 bases; unmatched junction bases: 6. The CDR3 protein is CARDGQGGAEQFF. The CDR3 DNA, read in part, is TGTGCTAGAGACGGACAGGGGGGGGCTGAGCAGTTC.

A remark on this clone: Gene labels here are mouse ones. The read ends 1 residue early relative to the CDR3; the germline J gene fills the gap. The J gene is TRBJ2-5, the V gene TRBV26; 7 bases agree with TRBD1. This CDR3 comprises 13 residues. Germline values: CDR1 KGHPV, CDR2 FQNQEV (reference sequence). Unmatched junction bases numbered 3, after V lost 4 bases and J lost 5 bases. This chain's CDR3 is CASSRQGGDTQYF. The CDR3 bases that were read are TGTGCCAGCAGTCGACAGGGTGGAGACACCCAGTAC.

To note about this clone: Mouse names are used for the genes. The CDR3 end falls 1 residue outside the read, so it is completed with the germline J gene. The rearrangement joins TRBV29 to TRBJ1-1; D is possibly TRBD1 (5 bases). With 6 bases removed from V and 0 bases from J, the gap between germline ends came to 8 bases. The germline CDR1 and CDR2 sequences are MSHET and SYDVDS. The CDR3 spans 13 residues. CDR3: CASRTGQNTEVFF. The DNA read from the CDR3 is TGTGCTAGCAGAACGGGACAGAACACAGAAGTCTTC.

With respect to this clone: Gene names and germline match the mouse. The observed sequence ends 1 residue before the CDR3 terminus, with the missing tail filled in from the germline J gene. The chain uses TRBV26 and TRBJ2-5, with D possibly matching TRBD2 (6 bases). V shed 2 bases and J shed 5 bases, with 11 bases lying between them. Germline V lookup: CDR1 KGHPV, CDR2 FQNQEV (reference sequence). The CDR3 contains 14 residues. The CDR3 reads CASSLGGTGDTQYF. Partial CDR3 DNA: TGTGCCAGCAGTCTGGGGGGGACGGGAGACACCCAGTAC.

The count of this clone is one. The genes and germline here are from mouse. Partial CDR3 DNA: TGTGCCAGCAGTCTAAGGGGGACTGGAAATACGCTCTAT. Translated: CASSLRGTGNTLY. The CDR3 as a whole reads CASSLRGTGNTLYF. The chain recombines TRBV26 with TRBJ1-3, with D perhaps matching TRBD1 (6 bases). The DNA ends 1 residue before the CDR3 does, and the rest of the CDR3 is filled in from the germline J gene. Per germline, CDR1 KGHPV and CDR2 FQNQEV (reference sequence). This CDR3 spans 14 amino acids. V shed 3 bases and J shed 2 bases, with 8 bases lying between them.

Note on this clone: Each gene name is a mouse one. The read finishes 1 residue shy of the CDR3 end, and the germline J gene is used to complete it. The chain has TRBV26 and TRBJ2-7; a weak D match, TRBD1 (6 bases). The length of the CDR3 is 14 residues. From germline, CDR1 is KGHPV and CDR2 FQNQEV (reference sequence). Trimming took 5 bases from V and 0 from J, leaving 11 bases between them. The CDR3 DNA, read in part, is TGTGCCAGCAGTGCCGGGACAAACTCCTATGAACAGTAC. Encoded protein: CASSAGTNSYEQY. The full CDR3 sequence reads CASSAGTNSYEQYF.